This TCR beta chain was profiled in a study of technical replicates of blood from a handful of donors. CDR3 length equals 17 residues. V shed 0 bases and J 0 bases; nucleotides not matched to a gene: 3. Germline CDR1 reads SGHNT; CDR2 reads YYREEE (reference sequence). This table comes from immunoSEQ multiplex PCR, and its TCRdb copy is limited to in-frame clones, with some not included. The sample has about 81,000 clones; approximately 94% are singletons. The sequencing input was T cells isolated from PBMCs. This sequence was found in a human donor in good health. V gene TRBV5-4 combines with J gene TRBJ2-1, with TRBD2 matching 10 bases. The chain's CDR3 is CASSLGLAGSSYNEQFF. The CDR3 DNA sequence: TGTGCCAGCAGCTTGGGACTAGCGGGTAGCTCCTACAATGAGCAGTTCTTC.